Listed below are T cell receptor beta chains from one sample, sequenced in a study of blood T cells in healthy people across ages. A single record per CDR3 protein comes from TCRdb applying MiXCR to the 5' RACE reads. The data show 600,000 to 1,000,000 distinct CDR3 sequences, with around a quarter seen just once and approximately 4% held by the top ten. This sample also appeared in a second study, on T cells of mothers and their children.

Sequenced input: blood. These receptors came from a boy between 5 and 17 years old in good health. Each CDR3 is given with its conserved first and last residue. The D gene is left open where the match is weak. The size field is filled for only some rows; it gives once, few, many or a size class.

D: -
size: -
J: TRBJ1-4
length: 15
V: TRBV5-1
DNA: TGCGCCAGCAGCTCCACAGGGACGGCTAATGAAAAACTGTTTTTT
CDR3: CASSSTGTANEKLFF

D: TRBD2
size: -
J: TRBJ2-3
length: 17
V: TRBV3-1
DNA: TGTGCCAGCAGCCAAGAGGACACGGGGGGGAGCACAGATACGCAGTATTTT
CDR3: CASSQEDTGGSTDTQYF

D: -
size: -
J: TRBJ2-7
length: 13
V: TRBV5-6
DNA: TGTGCCAGCAGCTTGGGGTACTATTACGAGCCGTACTTC
CDR3: CASSLGYYYEPYF

D: TRBD2
size: -
J: TRBJ2-5
length: 14
V: TRBV15
DNA: TGTGCCACCAGCAGAGAGGGGGGGCAAGAGACCCAGTACTTC
CDR3: CATSREGGQETQYF

D: TRBD1
size: few
J: TRBJ1-2
length: 13
V: TRBV14
DNA: TGTGCCAGCAGAGGACAGGGGGCCTATGGCTACACCTTC
CDR3: CASRGQGAYGYTF

D: TRBD2
size: few
J: TRBJ2-1
length: 16
V: TRBV4-1
DNA: TGCGCCAGCAGTCTACTGCTAGCGGACCCCTACAATGAGCAGTTCTTC
CDR3: CASSLLLADPYNEQFF

D: -
size: -
J: TRBJ1-1
length: 13
V: TRBV7-2
DNA: TGTGCCAGCAGCTTGCAGGGGTGGACTGAAGCTTTCTTT
CDR3: CASSLQGWTEAFF

D: TRBD2
size: -
J: TRBJ2-7
length: 15
V: TRBV4-1
DNA: TGCGCCAGCAGCCCCAGCGGGAGGGTGGAAAACGAGCAGTACTTC
CDR3: CASSPSGRVENEQYF

D: -
size: once
J: TRBJ1-2
length: 16
V: TRBV11-2
DNA: TGTGCCAGCAGCTCCAGAACGGGAATCCCTGATTATGGCTACACCTTC
CDR3: CASSSRTGIPDYGYTF

D: -
size: -
J: TRBJ2-4
length: 16
V: TRBV12-3/TRBV12-4
DNA: TGTGCCAGCAGTTTATGGAACACCCTAGCCAAAAACATTCAGTACTTC
CDR3: CASSLWNTLAKNIQYF

D: TRBD2
size: few
J: TRBJ2-7
length: 13
V: TRBV12-3/TRBV12-4
DNA: TGTGCCAGCAGTCCCGGGACTAGCAGCGAGCAGTACTTC
CDR3: CASSPGTSSEQYF

D: -
size: few
J: TRBJ2-3
length: 13
V: TRBV28
DNA: TGTGCCAGCGGCCCTAGGATGCCAGATGCGCAGTATTTT
CDR3: CASGPRMPDAQYF

D: -
size: -
J: TRBJ1-4
length: 13
V: TRBV6-1
DNA: TGTGCCAGCAACCTGGGGGGTAATAAAAAACTGTTTTTT
CDR3: CASNLGGNKKLFF

D: -
size: many
J: TRBJ1-3
length: 17
V: TRBV9
DNA: TGTGCCAGCAGCGTATTAGACTCATTGATGGGTGGAAACACCATATATTTT
CDR3: CASSVLDSLMGGNTIYF

D: TRBD2
size: -
J: TRBJ2-7
length: 14
V: TRBV4-1
DNA: TGCGCCAGCAGCCAGTTCGGGGGGACCTACGAGCAGTACTTC
CDR3: CASSQFGGTYEQYF

D: -
size: -
J: TRBJ2-1
length: 12
V: TRBV7-6
DNA: TGTGCCAGCAGCATGGACAGCCATGAGCAGTCCTTC
CDR3: CASSMDSHEQSF

D: -
size: -
J: TRBJ1-1
length: 13
V: TRBV2
DNA: TGTGCCAGCAGTGACTGGCAGGGGAAAAGAGCTTTCTTT
CDR3: CASSDWQGKRAFF

D: -
size: few
J: TRBJ1-1
length: 13
V: TRBV5-1
DNA: TGCGCCAGCAGCTTGGAGGTAGGGACTGGAGCTTTCTTT
CDR3: CASSLEVGTGAFF

D: TRBD2
size: few
J: TRBJ2-7
length: 15
V: TRBV20-1
DNA: TGCAGTGCTAGTCGCCTAGCGGGGGAAAACTACGAGCAGTACTTC
CDR3: CSASRLAGENYEQYF

D: -
size: -
J: TRBJ2-5
length: 13
V: TRBV29-1
DNA: TGCAGCGTTGAATTCTCTGGGGGCCAGACCCAGTACTTC
CDR3: CSVEFSGGQTQYF

D: TRBD1
size: many
J: TRBJ2-5
length: 11
V: TRBV29-1
DNA: TGCAGCGTGGGACAGCAAGAGACCCAGTACTTC
CDR3: CSVGQQETQYF

D: -
size: -
J: TRBJ2-1
length: 13
V: TRBV7-2
DNA: TGTGCCAGCAGTAGGACAGTCAACAATGAGCAGTTCTTC
CDR3: CASSRTVNNEQFF

D: -
size: few
J: TRBJ2-1
length: 10
V: TRBV29-1
DNA: TGCAGCGCGGATGGGGTTGAGCAGTTCTTC
CDR3: CSADGVEQFF

D: TRBD1
size: -
J: TRBJ1-1
length: 14
V: TRBV27
DNA: TGTGCCAGCAGCGCCCGACAGGGAGCCGCGTCAGCTTTCTTT
CDR3: CASSARQGAASAFF

D: TRBD1
size: few
J: TRBJ2-7
length: 14
V: TRBV28
DNA: TGTGCCAGCGGGGGACAGGGCTCTGACTACGAGCAGTACTTC
CDR3: CASGGQGSDYEQYF

D: TRBD1
size: -
J: TRBJ1-5
length: 16
V: TRBV18
DNA: TGTGCCAGCTCACTCGCAGGGGGCGCCTCGTACCAGCCCCAGCATTTT
CDR3: CASSLAGGASYQPQHF

D: -
size: -
J: TRBJ2-7
length: 15
V: TRBV7-2
DNA: TGTGCCAGCAGCTTCCTCAACGGGTTTAGGTACGAGCAGTACTTC
CDR3: CASSFLNGFRYEQYF

D: TRBD1
size: few
J: TRBJ1-2
length: 15
V: TRBV20-1
DNA: TGCAGTGCTAGAGGGGGGACAGGGGTAGACTATGGCTACACCTTC
CDR3: CSARGGTGVDYGYTF

D: -
size: -
J: TRBJ2-3
length: 13
V: TRBV4-1
DNA: TGCGCCAGCAGCTTCGCCAGGTTAGATACGCAGTATTTT
CDR3: CASSFARLDTQYF

D: TRBD2
size: many
J: TRBJ2-5
length: 18
V: TRBV12-3/TRBV12-4
DNA: TGTGCCAGCAGTAATGATGTCGATACTAGCGGGACGGGGGAGACCCAGTACTTC
CDR3: CASSNDVDTSGTGETQYF

D: -
size: -
J: TRBJ2-1
length: 15
V: TRBV6-2/TRBV6-3
DNA: TGTGCCAGCAGTCGCACGCCTGACCGTTACAATGAGCAGTTCTTC
CDR3: CASSRTPDRYNEQFF

D: TRBD1
size: -
J: TRBJ1-4
length: 19
V: TRBV12-3/TRBV12-4
DNA: TGTGCCAGCAGGCCTCCCGGGGGCCTGGTTACGACAGGGAATGAAAAACTGTTTTTT
CDR3: CASRPPGGLVTTGNEKLFF

D: -
size: -
J: TRBJ2-1
length: 11
V: TRBV20-1
DNA: TGCGGTGCTGAGATATCGAGTGAGCAGTTCTTC
CDR3: CGAEISSEQFF

D: TRBD1
size: few
J: TRBJ1-4
length: 13
V: TRBV29-1
DNA: TGCAGCGTGAGCCCGGGACAGGATGAAAAACTGTTTTTT
CDR3: CSVSPGQDEKLFF

D: TRBD1
size: -
J: TRBJ2-1
length: 15
V: TRBV29-1
DNA: TGCAGCGTTGAAGGGGGGGACAGGGGCCCTAATGAGCAGTTCTTC
CDR3: CSVEGGDRGPNEQFF

D: TRBD1
size: -
J: TRBJ2-5
length: 14
V: TRBV6-5
DNA: TGTGCCAGCGGGCGAGGGACAGTCCAAGAGACCCAGTACTTC
CDR3: CASGRGTVQETQYF

D: -
size: few
J: TRBJ1-5
length: 16
V: TRBV20-1
DNA: TGCAGTGCTAGAGATTGGGCAGCCGGGAGCAATCAGCCCCAGCATTTT
CDR3: CSARDWAAGSNQPQHF

D: -
size: -
J: TRBJ2-7
length: 14
V: TRBV18
DNA: TGTGCCAGCTCACCACCTTCGGCCCTATACGAGCAGTACTTC
CDR3: CASSPPSALYEQYF

D: -
size: few
J: TRBJ1-2
length: 15
V: TRBV7-8
DNA: TGTGCCAGCAGCCCATCTAGGGAGTTAAACTATGGCTACACCTTC
CDR3: CASSPSRELNYGYTF

D: TRBD1
size: few
J: TRBJ2-6
length: 18
V: TRBV20-1
DNA: TGCAGTGCTAGGATACCGGGACAGGGGAACTCTGGGGCCAACGTCCTGACTTTC
CDR3: CSARIPGQGNSGANVLTF

D: -
size: -
J: TRBJ1-4
length: 15
V: TRBV4-1
DNA: TGCGCCAGCAGCCAAGATCAAGGGACGGGAGAAAAACTGTTTTTT
CDR3: CASSQDQGTGEKLFF

D: -
size: -
J: TRBJ2-7
length: 16
V: TRBV12-3/TRBV12-4
DNA: TGTGCCAGCAGTTCGCTCCGGGACATGGGGTCCTACGAGCAGTACTTC
CDR3: CASSSLRDMGSYEQYF

D: -
size: few
J: TRBJ1-2
length: 14
V: TRBV30
DNA: TGTGCCTGGATTGGCTCGGGGGGAAGCTATGGCTACACCTTC
CDR3: CAWIGSGGSYGYTF

D: TRBD1
size: -
J: TRBJ2-7
length: 15
V: TRBV2
DNA: TGTGCCAGCAGACCCGATCGGGACAGGACCTACGAGCAGTACTTC
CDR3: CASRPDRDRTYEQYF

D: -
size: few
J: TRBJ2-6
length: 16
V: TRBV2
DNA: TGTGCCAGCAGTGAATATAAGTTGCGGGACACCAACGTCCTGACTTTC
CDR3: CASSEYKLRDTNVLTF

D: -
size: few
J: TRBJ1-1
length: 17
V: TRBV7-3
DNA: TGTGCCAGCAGCCTACAAGGGGTAGGGGGGATGAACACTGAAGCTTTCTTT
CDR3: CASSLQGVGGMNTEAFF

D: -
size: -
J: TRBJ1-2
length: 16
V: TRBV7-9
DNA: TGTGCCAGCAGCTTGGCTGGAAGGGAGAGGGGCCATGGCTACACCTTC
CDR3: CASSLAGRERGHGYTF

D: -
size: -
J: TRBJ1-6
length: 15
V: TRBV7-2
DNA: TGTGCCAGCAGCTTAGTTGCAGGGGACGGATCACCCCTCCACTTT
CDR3: CASSLVAGDGSPLHF

D: TRBD2
size: many
J: TRBJ2-5
length: 15
V: TRBV29-1
DNA: TGCAGCGTTGTTGGACTAGCGGGAGGAGGGCAGACCCAGTACTTC
CDR3: CSVVGLAGGGQTQYF